This T cell receptor (beta chain) was profiled in a study of T cell responses to AZD1222 COVID-19 vaccine. The germline gives CDR1 LNHDA, CDR2 SQIVND (reference sequence). This CDR3 region has 15 residues. Trimming removed 3 bases at V and 2 bases at J, with 13 bases between. TCRdb's table, derived via immunoSEQ multiplex PCR, lists solely in-frame clones and lacks some. The sample shows 120,000 or so clones, 93% of them seen only once. Sample: peripheral blood, taken 28 days after the second AZD1222 dose. The clonotype comes from an adult who received the AZD1222 COVID-19 vaccine. The gene calls are TRBV19 and TRBJ2-5, with TRBD1 as a possible D gene (5 bases). CDR3 DNA: TGTGCCAGTAGTATCCAGGGAAGTATTCAAGAGACCCAGTACTTC. Translated: CASSIQGSIQETQYF. The whole variable domain, remainder taken from reference TRBV19 and TRBJ2-5, is DGGITQSPKYLFRKEGQNVTLSCEQNLNHDAMYWYRQDPGQGLRLIYYSQIVNDFQKGDIAEGYSVSREKKESFPLTVTSAQKNPTAFYLCASSIQGSIQETQYFGPGTRLLVL.